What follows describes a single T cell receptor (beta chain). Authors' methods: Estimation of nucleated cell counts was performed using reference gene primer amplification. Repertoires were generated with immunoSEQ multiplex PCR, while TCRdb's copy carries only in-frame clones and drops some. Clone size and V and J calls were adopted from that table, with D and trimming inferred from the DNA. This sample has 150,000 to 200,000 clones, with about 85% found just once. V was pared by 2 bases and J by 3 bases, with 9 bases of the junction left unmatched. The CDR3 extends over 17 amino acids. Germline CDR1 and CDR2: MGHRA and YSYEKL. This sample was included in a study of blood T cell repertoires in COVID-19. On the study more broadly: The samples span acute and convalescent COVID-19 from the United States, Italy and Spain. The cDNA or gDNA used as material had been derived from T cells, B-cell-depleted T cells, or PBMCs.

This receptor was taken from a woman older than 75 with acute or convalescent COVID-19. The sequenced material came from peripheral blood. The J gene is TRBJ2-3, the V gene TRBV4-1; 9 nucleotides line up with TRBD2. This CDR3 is CASSQPPGLALTDTQYF. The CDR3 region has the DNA TGCGCCAGCAGCCAACCTCCGGGACTAGCCCTTACAGATACGCAGTATTTT.